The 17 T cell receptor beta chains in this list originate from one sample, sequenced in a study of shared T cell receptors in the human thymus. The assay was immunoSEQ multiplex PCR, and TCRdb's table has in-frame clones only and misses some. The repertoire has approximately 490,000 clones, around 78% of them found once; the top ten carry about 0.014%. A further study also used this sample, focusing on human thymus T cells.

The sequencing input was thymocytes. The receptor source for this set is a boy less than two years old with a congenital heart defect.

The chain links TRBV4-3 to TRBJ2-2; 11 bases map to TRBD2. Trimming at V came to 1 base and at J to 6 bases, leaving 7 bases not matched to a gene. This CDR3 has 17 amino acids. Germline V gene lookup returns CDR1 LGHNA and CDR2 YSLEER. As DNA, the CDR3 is TGCGCCAGCAGCCAAGCTGGGACTAGCGGAGACCCCGGGGAGCTGTTTTTT. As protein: CASSQAGTSGDPGELFF.

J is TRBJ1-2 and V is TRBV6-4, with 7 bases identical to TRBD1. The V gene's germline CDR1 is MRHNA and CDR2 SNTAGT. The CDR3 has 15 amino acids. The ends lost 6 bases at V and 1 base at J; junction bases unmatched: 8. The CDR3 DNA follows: TGTGCCAGCAGACCATGGACAGGCTTTAACTATGGCTACACCTTC. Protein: CASRPWTGFNYGYTF.

CDR3 sequence reads: CAISESVQYGYTF. The CDR3 region has the DNA TGTGCCATCAGTGAGTCTGTCCAATATGGCTACACCTTC. The J gene is TRBJ1-2, the V gene TRBV10-3; D remains ambiguous. Germline V lookup: CDR1 ENHRY, CDR2 SYGVKD. CDR3 length: 13 residues. V was shortened by 0 bases and J by 5 bases, with 7 bases between the two germline ends.

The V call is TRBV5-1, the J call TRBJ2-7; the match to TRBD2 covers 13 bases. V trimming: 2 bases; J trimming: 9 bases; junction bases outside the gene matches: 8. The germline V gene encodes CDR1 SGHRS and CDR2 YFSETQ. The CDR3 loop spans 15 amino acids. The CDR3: CASSFRTSGRWWQYF. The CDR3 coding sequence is TGCGCCAGCAGCTTCCGGACTAGCGGGAGATGGTGGCAGTACTTC.

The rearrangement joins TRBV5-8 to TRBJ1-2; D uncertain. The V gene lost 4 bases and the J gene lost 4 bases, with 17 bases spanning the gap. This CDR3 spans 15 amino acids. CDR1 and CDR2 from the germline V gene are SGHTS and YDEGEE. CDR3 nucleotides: TGTGCCAGCAGCCCGCAGTACAGAACCATCTATGGCTACACCTTC. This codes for CASSPQYRTIYGYTF.

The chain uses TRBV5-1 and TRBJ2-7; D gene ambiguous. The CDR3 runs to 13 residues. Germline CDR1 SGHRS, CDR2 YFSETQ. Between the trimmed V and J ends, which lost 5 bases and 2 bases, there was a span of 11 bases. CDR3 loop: CASSPVPPYEQYF. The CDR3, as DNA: TGCGCCAGCAGTCCGGTTCCCCCCTACGAGCAGTACTTC.

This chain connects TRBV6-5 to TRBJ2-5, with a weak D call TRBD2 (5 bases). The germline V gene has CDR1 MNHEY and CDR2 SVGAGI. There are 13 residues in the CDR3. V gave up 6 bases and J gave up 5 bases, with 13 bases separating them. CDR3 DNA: TGTGCCAGCAGCAACCCCCGGGATGAGACCCAGTACTTC. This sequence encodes CASSNPRDETQYF.

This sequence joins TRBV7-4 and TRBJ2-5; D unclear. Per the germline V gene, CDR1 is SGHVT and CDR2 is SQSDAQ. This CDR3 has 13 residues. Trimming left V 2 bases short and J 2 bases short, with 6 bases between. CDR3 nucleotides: TGTGCCAGCAGCTTACCGGGTCAAGAGACCCAGTACTTC. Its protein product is CASSLPGQETQYF.

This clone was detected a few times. CDR3 DNA sequence: TGCGCCAGCAGCTCCAACTACAGGGTTAGGAATGGCTACACCTTC. Amino acids: CASSSNYRVRNGYTF. The chain uses TRBV5-1 and TRBJ1-2, with TRBD1 as a possible D gene (6 bases). Trimming took 3 bases from V and 6 from J, leaving 18 bases between them. There are 15 residues in the CDR3. Germline V gene sequence: CDR1 SGHRS, CDR2 YFSETQ.

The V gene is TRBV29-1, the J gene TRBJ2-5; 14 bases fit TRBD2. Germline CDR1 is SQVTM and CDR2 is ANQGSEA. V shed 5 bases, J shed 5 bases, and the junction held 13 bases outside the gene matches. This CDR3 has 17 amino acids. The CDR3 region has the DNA TGCAGCGTTCCGGGACTAGCGGGAGAGGAGAGAGAGGAGACCCAGTACTTC. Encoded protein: CSVPGLAGEEREETQYF.

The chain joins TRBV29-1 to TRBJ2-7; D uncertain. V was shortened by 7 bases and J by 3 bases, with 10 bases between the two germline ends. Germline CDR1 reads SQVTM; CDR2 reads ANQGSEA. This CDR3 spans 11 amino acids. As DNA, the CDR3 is TGCAGCGGGTCCCAGTTCTACGAGCAGTACTTC. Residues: CSGSQFYEQYF.

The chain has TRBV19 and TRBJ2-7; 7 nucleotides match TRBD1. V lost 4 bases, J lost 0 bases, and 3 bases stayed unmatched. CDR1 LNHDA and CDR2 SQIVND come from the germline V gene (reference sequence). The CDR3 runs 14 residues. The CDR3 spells CASSRAGGSYEQYF. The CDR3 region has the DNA TGTGCCAGTAGTAGGGCAGGGGGCTCCTACGAGCAGTACTTC.

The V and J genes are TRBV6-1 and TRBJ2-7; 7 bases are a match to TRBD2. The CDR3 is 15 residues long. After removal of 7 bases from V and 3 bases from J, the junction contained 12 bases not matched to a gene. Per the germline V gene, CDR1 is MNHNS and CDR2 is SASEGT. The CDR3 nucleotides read TGTGCCAGCACCATCACTCTGACTAGCCACTACGAGCAGTACTTC. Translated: CASTITLTSHYEQYF.

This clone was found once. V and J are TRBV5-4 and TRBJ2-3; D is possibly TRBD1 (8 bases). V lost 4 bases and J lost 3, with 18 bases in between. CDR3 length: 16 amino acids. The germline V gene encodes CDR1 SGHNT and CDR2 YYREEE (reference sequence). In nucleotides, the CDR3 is TGTGCCAGCAGCGTCCGGGAGGACAGGGTGACAGATACGCAGTATTTT. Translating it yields CASSVREDRVTDTQYF.

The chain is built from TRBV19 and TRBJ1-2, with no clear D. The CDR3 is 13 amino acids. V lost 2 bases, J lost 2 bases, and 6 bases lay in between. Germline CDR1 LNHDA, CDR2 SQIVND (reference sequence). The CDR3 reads CASSITGNYGYTF. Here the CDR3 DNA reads TGTGCCAGTAGTATAACCGGGAACTATGGCTACACCTTC.

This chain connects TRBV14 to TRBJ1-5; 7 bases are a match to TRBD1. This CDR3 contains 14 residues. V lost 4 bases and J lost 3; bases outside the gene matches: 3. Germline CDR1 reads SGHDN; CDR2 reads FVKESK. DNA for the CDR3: TGTGCCAGCAGCCGTACAGGGGACAATCAGCCCCAGCATTTT. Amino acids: CASSRTGDNQPQHF.

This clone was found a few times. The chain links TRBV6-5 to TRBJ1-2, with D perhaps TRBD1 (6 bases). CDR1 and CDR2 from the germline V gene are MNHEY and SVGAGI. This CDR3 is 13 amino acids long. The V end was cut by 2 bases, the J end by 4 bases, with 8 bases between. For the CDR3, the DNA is TGTGCCAGCAGTTACGGGACACCCTATGGCTACACCTTC. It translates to CASSYGTPYGYTF.